This passage covers 2 T cell receptor beta chains from one sample sequenced in a study of T cell clonality in common variable immunodeficiency. Using immunoSEQ multiplex PCR, the repertoire was profiled, and TCRdb retains in-frame clones only, with some absent. This table holds under 45,000 clones with no singletons; the top ten claim over 1.1%. Sequencing input: peripheral blood mononuclear cells. The origin of the receptors is a person between 18 and 75 years old in good health.

This clone was seen more than once but under ten times. The DNA ends 3 residues before the CDR3 does, and the rest of the CDR3 is filled in from the germline J gene. This chain joins TRBV11-2 and TRBJ1-1; no definite D call. V was clipped by 3 bases and J by 5 bases, with 4 bases between them. CDR3 size: 11 residues. Germline values: CDR1 SGHAT, CDR2 FQNNGV. The CDR3: CASSFSTEAFF. The CDR3 bases that were read are TGTGCCAGCAGCTTCTCTACTGAA.

This clone came up many times. The read finishes 3 residues shy of the CDR3 end, and the germline J gene is used to complete it. The rearrangement uses TRBV20-1 and TRBJ1-2, with 7 nucleotides matching TRBD1. J was trimmed by 4 bases and V by 5 bases; bases with no gene match: 4. The germline gives CDR1 DFQATT, CDR2 SNEGSKA (reference sequence). The CDR3 has 12 amino acids. The DNA read from the CDR3 is TGCAGTGCTCAGACAGGGACCTATGGC. It codes for CSAQTGTYG. The whole CDR3 protein reads CSAQTGTYGYTF.